Below, 17 T cell receptor beta chains from the same sample are listed, as sequenced in a study of cytomegalovirus exposure and HLA in healthy donors. Primers included in the PCR were 60 Vbeta and 13 Jbeta primers. The table came from immunoSEQ multiplex PCR; TCRdb's copy has only in-frame clones and leaves some out. The table has 110,000 to 150,000 clones, just under 70% seen once. The sequencing sample was made of PBMCs. The receptors come from a man in his sixties in good health and CMV-seronegative.

V usage is TRBV6-6 and J usage is TRBJ1-2; 9 positions agree with TRBD1. CDR1 is MNHNY, CDR2 SVGAGI, per germline (reference sequence). The CDR3 totals 15 residues. V trimming: 2 bases; J trimming: 4 bases; junction bases outside the gene matches: 5. CDR3 nucleotide sequence: TGTGCCAGCAGTTACATGGACAGGGGTGGCTATGGCTACACCTTC. Translation: CASSYMDRGGYGYTF.

CDR3 coding DNA: TGTGCCAGCAGTCAACCCCGAAGACAGGGAGTGGAGACCCAGTACTTC. Translation: CASSQPRRQGVETQYF. The rearrangement joins TRBV28 to TRBJ2-5, with TRBD1 identical over 7 bases. Germline V gene lookup returns CDR1 MDHEN and CDR2 SYDVKM. V gave up 5 bases and J gave up 5 bases; unmatched junction bases: 14. The CDR3 has 16 amino acids.

The genes are TRBV19 and TRBJ1-5; 7 nucleotides match TRBD1. V lost 5 bases and J lost 0; bases outside the gene matches: 4. CDR1 is LNHDA, CDR2 SQIVND, per germline (reference sequence). The CDR3 loop spans 15 amino acids. The CDR3 DNA follows: TGTGCCAGTAGTCAGGGGGTTTATAGCAATCAGCCCCAGCATTTT. Residues: CASSQGVYSNQPQHF.

This clone showed up just a few times. The chain is built from TRBV28 and TRBJ1-2, with unresolved D. Deletions cut 3 bases from V and 7 bases from J, with 9 bases between. The CDR3 runs to 12 residues. Germline lookup yields CDR1 MDHEN and CDR2 SYDVKM. As DNA, the CDR3 is TGTGCCAGCAGTTTCGGGCGGGTTGGCTACACCTTC. Protein: CASSFGRVGYTF.

This chain uses TRBV10-3 with TRBJ2-3, with 9 bases aligning to TRBD1. CDR1 ENHRY and CDR2 SYGVKD come from the germline V gene. J gave up 5 bases and V 3 bases, and 3 bases lay outside the gene matches. The CDR3 contains 14 residues. In DNA, the CDR3 is TGTGCCATCAGTGATGGGGACAGGGAAGATACGCAGTATTTT. Translating it yields CAISDGDREDTQYF.

The genes are TRBV9 and TRBJ1-3; D not resolved. CDR3 size: 13 residues. Germline V gives CDR1 SGDLS, CDR2 YYNGEE. The V end was cut by 0 bases, the J end by 3 bases, with 4 bases between. The CDR3 here is CASSVGLGNTIYF. DNA for the CDR3: TGTGCCAGCAGCGTAGGGCTTGGAAACACCATATATTTT. Based on the CDR3 plus reference TRBV9 and TRBJ1-3, the full variable domain is DSGVTQTPKHLITATGQRVTLRCSPRSGDLSVYWYQQSLDQGLQFLIQYYNGEERAKGNILERFSAQQFPDLHSELNLSSLELGDSALYFCASSVGLGNTIYFGEGSWLTVV.

This chain joins TRBV30 and TRBJ2-7; 7 positions agree with TRBD1. Unmatched junction bases numbered 6, after V lost 5 bases and J lost 2 bases. This CDR3 spans 13 amino acids. Per germline, CDR1 GTSNPN and CDR2 SVGIG (reference sequence). CDR3 amino acids: CAWGRQGAYEQYF. CDR3 nucleotide sequence: TGTGCCTGGGGGCGACAGGGTGCCTACGAGCAGTACTTC.

This clone has more than one count but fewer than ten. This chain links TRBV28 with TRBJ1-2, with a possible D match to TRBD1 (6 bases). Trimming took off 2 bases at V and 4 bases at J, with 20 bases between the two ends. Germline V gene lookup returns CDR1 MDHEN and CDR2 SYDVKM. CDR3 length equals 17 residues. The DNA for the CDR3 is TGTGCCAGCAGTTTAAACCCTGGCGGGGGGCGGAGCTATGGCTACACCTTC. Translation gives CASSLNPGGGRSYGYTF.

This chain uses TRBV7-6 with TRBJ2-7, with TRBD1 identical over 10 bases. The V segment lost 6 bases and the J segment 2 bases; nucleotides outside the gene matches: 4. The CDR3 contains 14 residues. Germline values: CDR1 SGHVS, CDR2 FNYEAQ. The chain's CDR3 is CASSPGTGAYEQYF. CDR3 bases: TGTGCCAGCAGTCCCGGGACAGGGGCCTACGAGCAGTACTTC.

The chain carries TRBV6-6 and TRBJ2-3, with TRBD2 matching over 8 bases. Trimming took 10 bases from V and 1 from J; bases not matched to a gene: 7. Germline V CDR1 and CDR2: MNHNY, SVGAGI (reference sequence). The CDR3 consists of 14 residues. CDR3 protein: CATYSTSGTDTQYF. CDR3 coding DNA: TGTGCCACCTACTCGACTAGCGGCACAGATACGCAGTATTTT.

V and J are TRBV4-2 and TRBJ2-7; no clear D gene. V was cut by 0 bases and J by 5 bases, with 17 bases left in between. The CDR3 contains 16 residues. Per germline, CDR1 LGHNA and CDR2 YNFKEQ. The CDR3 region is CASSQEAAPRVDEQYF. In nucleotides, the CDR3 is TGTGCCAGCAGCCAAGAGGCTGCGCCTAGAGTGGACGAGCAGTACTTC.

CDR3 nucleotides: TGTGCCAGCAGTTTATTGGTTGGAGAGCAGCCCCAGCATTTT. It encodes CASSLLVGEQPQHF. V usage is TRBV28 and J usage is TRBJ1-5; D not resolved. Trimming took off 1 base at V and 7 bases at J, with 11 bases between the two ends. Per the germline V gene, CDR1 is MDHEN and CDR2 is SYDVKM. The CDR3 covers 14 residues. The full variable domain, its missing parts supplied by reference TRBV28 and TRBJ1-5, is DVKVTQSSRYLVKRTGEKVFLECVQDMDHENMFWYRQDPGLGLRLIYFSYDVKMKEKGDIPEGYSVSREKKERFSLILESASTNQTSMYLCASSLLVGEQPQHFGDGTRLSIL.

V usage is TRBV9 and J usage is TRBJ2-3; D is unresolved. The CDR3 totals 14 residues. V shed 2 bases and J shed 0 bases, with 7 bases lying between them. CDR1 is SGDLS, CDR2 YYNGEE, per germline. Here the CDR3 reads CASSVGPSTDTQYF. CDR3 in DNA: TGTGCCAGCAGCGTCGGTCCCAGCACAGATACGCAGTATTTT.

This clone was counted only a few times. The rearrangement uses TRBV4-1 and TRBJ2-1, with TRBD2 matching over 14 bases. The germline CDR1 and CDR2 sequences are MGHRA and YSYEKL. The length of the CDR3 is 17 residues. The trim removed 4 bases at V and 7 bases at J, leaving 9 bases unmatched. The chain's CDR3 is CASSPRTSGRPGNEQFF. For the CDR3, the DNA is TGCGCCAGCAGCCCGAGGACTAGCGGGAGGCCGGGGAATGAGCAGTTCTTC.

The chain joins TRBV5-1 to TRBJ1-6, with no clear D. Germline V gene data show CDR1 as SGHRS and CDR2 as YFSETQ. Trimming pared 2 bases from V and 9 bases from J, leaving 18 bases between. This CDR3 region has 16 residues. The CDR3 reads CASSFDWPPIRSPLHF. The DNA for the CDR3 is TGCGCCAGCAGCTTTGATTGGCCCCCGATACGTTCACCCCTCCACTTT.

This clone showed up just a few times. This rearrangement joins TRBV18 to TRBJ2-1; 8 bases line up with TRBD1. J gave up 6 bases and V 0 bases, and 13 bases lay outside the gene matches. This CDR3 contains 18 residues. CDR1 and CDR2 from the germline V gene are KGHSH and LQKENI. CDR3 in DNA: TGTGCCAGCTCACCACCGTTTGGGCAGGGGGCGACGATCAATGAGCAGTTCTTC. Its protein is CASSPPFGQGATINEQFF.

The chain has TRBV6-1 and TRBJ2-1, with D possibly TRBD2 on 6 matching bases. Germline-derived CDR1 and CDR2 are MNHNS and SASEGT. Trimming pared 0 bases from V and 9 bases from J, leaving 9 bases between. The CDR3 spans 13 residues. Here the CDR3 DNA reads TGTGCCAGCAGTGAAGCGCGCGGGATTGAGCAGTTCTTC. This gives the protein CASSEARGIEQFF.